Detailed here is one TCR beta chain. This clone has only a few counts. Its target antigen remains unknown. Base qualities were left out, and no much larger clone turns up one base away. Enrolling through a virtual design, the prospective study's participants ranged in age from roughly 18 to 95 years and lived across 20 to 25 United States geographic areas. To assign participants to cohorts, the prospective study relied on clinical history that participants themselves reported in a screening survey and a study questionnaire. Each participant in the prospective study had whole blood, serum and a nasopharyngeal or oropharyngeal swab collected by mobile phlebotomists. Prospective study participants could optionally give additional blood draws and questionnaires over an approximately 2-month period. Blood samples from the prospective study were shipped frozen or at room temperature prior to DNA extraction.

The immunoSEQ Assay, a bias-controlled multiplex PCR, was used to amplify TCRbeta CDR3 regions from genomic DNA. Per the authors' processing: Nucleated cell counts per sample were estimated from amplification of reference gene primers within the assay. Sequence reads were collapsed and filtered to measure the absolute abundance of every unique TCRbeta CDR3 rearrangement. For each sample, productive Simpson clonality was calculated as the square root of Simpson's diversity index across productive rearrangements. In its TCRdb copy, this immuneACCESS table keeps in-frame sequences only and misses some clones. Where compared with another copy, unresolved V genes explain less than half of these, and the others have no known cause. V, J and clone size are taken as reported in that table, and D and trimming were inferred from the DNA itself. This sample holds under 200,000 clones; around 87% were observed only once. Just under 25% of the sample goes to the ten largest clones.

This specimen belongs to a study of blood T cell repertoires in COVID-19 (TCRdb year 2020). Study-wide context: For ImmuneRACE Cohort 3, a participant was defined as recovered based on two consecutive negative NP/OP PCR tests, clearance by a healthcare professional, or resolution of symptoms. Samples from collaborators originated in the United States, Italy and Spain and spanned both the acute and convalescent phases of COVID-19. The prospective study material was composed of cDNA or gDNA derived from T cells, B-cell-depleted T cells, or PBMCs. Subjects who had been exposed to COVID-19, were actively infected with it, or had recovered from it provided the deeply sampled blood TCRbeta repertoires that made up the dataset. A freely available public database, intended as a resource for researchers studying the immune response to SARS-CoV-2, is where the repertoires were released. The samples were drawn from two sources: the first 160 participants of the ongoing ImmuneRACE study, and 1,000 to 1,500 subjects contributed by 6 global collaborators. Nearly every sample came with metadata listing a de-identified subject ID, COVID-19 status, age in years and sex. Where available, HLA class I and class II types were obtained from metadata supplied by the sample provider rather than from assay-based typing. Results the study describes overall, beyond this receptor: How much clinical and demographic metadata was included differed by source and by participant, and the metadata was provided uncurated.

From cysteine to phenylalanine, the CDR3 is 16 amino acids long. Only the CDR3 DNA is retained, 48 bases long and in frame from the first base. V sheds 2 bases and J sheds 2 bases, leaving 15 bases between their ends. Per the germline V gene, MRHNA is the CDR1 and SNTAGT is the CDR2. The chain couples TRBV6-4 to TRBJ1-2; the D gene identity is not certain. The sequencing sample was made of PBMCs or T cells enriched from blood (not recorded which). This receptor was taken from a woman aged 40 to 50 in a cohort exposed to, infected with or recovered from COVID-19 (not recorded which). The CDR3 here reads CASSDIYGQTNYGYTF. The nucleotide sequence is given as TGTGCCAGCAGTGACATCTATGGGCAGACGAACTATGGCTACACCTTC.